A single T cell receptor delta chain is shown here with its context. For this DNA, TCRdb reports the protein of a much larger clone, which diverges at residue 3, most likely from a read error; the protein presented here is translated directly from the DNA. Vgamma9/Vdelta2+ and Vdelta2-negative gammadelta T cells were flow-sorted from PBMC for bulk sequencing. These data are taken from a study of γδ T cells in repeated Plasmodium falciparum infection. Whole-study context: The natural-infection arm compared Malian children under seasonal malaria with matched Australian children. Each infection was followed by sampling at 21 days, plus baseline and some pre-infection draws.

The CDR3 has 17 residues. Germline-derived CDR1 and CDR2 are GEAIGNYY and EKD. Both TRG and TRD chains were sequenced from each sorted sample. TCRdb re-identified clones in the multiplex PCR reads via CATT. The repertoire has 85,000 to 90,000 delta-chain clones, approximately 1.5% of them found once; the top ten carry under 10%. The chain links TRDV2 to TRDJ1, with a weak D call TRDD3 (5 bases). The J gene was not available in TCRdb and was assigned here by matching the DNA to germline segments. Sequenced sample: gamma-delta T cells from blood. The receptor was isolated from a pool of human donors (malaria-infected and uninfected, not separated). The CDR3 loop reads CARDGVSGGLNTDKLIF. The CDR3 coding sequence is TGTGCCCGTGACGGGGTGTCCGGGGGGTTAAACACCGATAAACTCATCTTT.